One sample yielded the 8 T cell receptor beta chains listed below, sequenced in a study of CD8 T cells in Susac syndrome. Reverse transcription of about 0.5 to 1 ug RNA used random hexamers. MiXCR was run by TCRdb on the immunoSEQ multiplex PCR reads, yielding one entry per CDR3 protein. The sample lists 95,000 to 150,000 distinct CDR3 sequences, 96% seen once, with less than 0.15% in the top ten. What was sequenced was CD4+ T cells from PBMCs. Receptors originate from a human donor with Susac syndrome.

The chain has TRBV29-1 and TRBJ2-3; 9 bases map to TRBD2. Trimming took 4 bases from V and 1 from J; bases not matched to a gene: 12. The CDR3 runs 17 residues. The germline CDR1 and CDR2 sequences are SQVTM and ANQGSEA. CDR3 coding DNA: TGCAGCGTTGTGACGGCGGGAGGGAGAGTCGGCACAGATACGCAGTATTTT. Residues: CSVVTAGGRVGTDTQYF.

The gene calls are TRBV24-1 and TRBJ2-1; TRBD2 aligns across 12 bases. Per the germline V gene, CDR1 is KGHDR and CDR2 is SFDVKD. The CDR3 is 15 residues long. Trimming removed 3 bases from V and 8 bases from J; junction bases left unmatched: 4. Here the CDR3 reads CATSDGLAGLYEQFF. DNA for the CDR3: TGTGCCACCAGTGATGGACTAGCGGGATTATATGAGCAGTTCTTC.

The chain carries TRBV20-1 and TRBJ2-7; 10 bases are a match to TRBD2. Germline CDR1 DFQATT, CDR2 SNEGSKA (reference sequence). V shed 2 bases and J 7 bases; nucleotides not matched to a gene: 5. The CDR3 sequence is 13 residues long. In DNA form, the CDR3 reads TGCAGTGCTAGACTAGCGGGAGTTCGTGAGCAGTACTTC. This sequence encodes CSARLAGVREQYF.

The gene calls are TRBV20-1 and TRBJ2-7; TRBD2 might be the D (5 bases). Germline values: CDR1 DFQATT, CDR2 SNEGSKA (reference sequence). This CDR3 comprises 14 residues. V was clipped by 0 bases and J by 3 bases, with 12 bases between them. In nucleotides, the CDR3 is TGCAGTGCTAGAGATCAGGACTGGAACTACGAGCAGTACTTC. Translating gives CSARDQDWNYEQYF.

This clonotype was picked up one time. This chain joins TRBV29-1 and TRBJ2-1, with TRBD2 matching 11 bases. Germline assignment: CDR1 SQVTM and CDR2 ANQGSEA. The CDR3 is 12 amino acids. With V trimmed by 7 bases and J by 12 bases, 8 bases remained unmatched. CDR3 nucleotide sequence: TGCAGCGCCTACACTAGCGGGAGTATGCAGTTCTTC. Amino acids: CSAYTSGSMQFF.

This clonotype was seen a single time. J is TRBJ2-7 and V is TRBV6-5; D is undetermined. The germline V gene has CDR1 MNHEY and CDR2 SVGAGI. This CDR3 has 11 amino acids. Trimming took 4 bases from V and 12 from J, leaving 13 bases between them. As DNA, the CDR3 is TGTGCCAGCAGTTCACCTCCGGTCACGTACTTC. Protein: CASSSPPVTYF.

This chain uses TRBV12-3 or TRBV12-4 with TRBJ2-7; 7 bases align to TRBD1. The CDR3 contains 14 residues. With 7 bases clipped from V and 6 bases from J, the junction kept 12 bases outside the gene matches. For the CDR3, the DNA is TGTGCCAGCACCGAACAGGGGCGACTGCGCGAGCAGTACTTC. It specifies CASTEQGRLREQYF.

The chain uses TRBV18 and TRBJ1-2; D not resolved. Germline V lookup: CDR1 KGHSH, CDR2 LQKENI. The CDR3 has 14 residues. V lost 0 bases and J 8 bases, leaving 13 bases between the germline ends. This CDR3 reads CASSPPSREWGYTF. The CDR3 DNA follows: TGTGCCAGCTCACCACCGAGCAGAGAGTGGGGCTACACCTTC.